This TCR beta chain was captured by sequencing in a study of blood T cells in healthy people across ages. Regarding the study as a whole: TCR beta diversity, measured per million T cells, fell in a roughly linear way with age.

The germline V gene has CDR1 SGHRS and CDR2 YFSETQ. This CDR3 region has 17 residues. V dropped 2 bases and J dropped 4; count of bases not matched to a gene: 7. A second PCR of 7 to 11 cycles used a sample-barcoded 5' primer and a J-beta primer mix. One entry per CDR3 protein, called by TCRdb with MiXCR from the 5' RACE reads. The sample holds about 1.5 million distinct CDR3 sequences, roughly 43% seen once. As to this clonotype: The antigen remains unidentified.

Healthy Caucasians from Russia aged roughly 6 to 95 served as donors. Isolated PBMCs totaled at least 7 million in each sample. This chain links TRBV5-1 with TRBJ1-6, with 9 bases aligning to TRBD1. The sequence was obtained from a young woman in good health. Material for sequencing was blood. CDR3 nucleotide sequence: TGCGCCAGCAGCTTTGTACCGGGACAGGGTTATAATTCACCCCTCCACTTT. This sequence encodes CASSFVPGQGYNSPLHF.